The 15 T cell receptor beta chains listed next were all sequenced from one sample in a study of radiotherapy plus CTLA-4 blockade in lung cancer listed by TCRdb under 2018. The library was prepared using the immunoSEQ multiplex PCR assay. TCRdb's version of the immuneACCESS table is confined to in-frame rearrangements and falls short of the full clone set. An unresolved V gene accounts for under half of the shortfall where checked; the remainder is of unknown origin. Present in this sample are fewer than 75,000 clones, roughly 87% of which were seen just once. The ten largest clones add up to 40% of the sample. This sample comprised peripheral blood, obtained from a patient treated with radiotherapy plus ipilimumab. The receptors were gathered from a human donor with non-small cell lung cancer that progressed on radiotherapy plus ipilimumab.

The chain uses TRBV27 and TRBJ1-1; no clear D. The V end was cut by 5 bases, the J end by 7 bases, with 20 bases between. Germline loops: CDR1 MNHEY, CDR2 SMNVEV (reference sequence). CDR3 length: 15 amino acids. This CDR3 reads CASSRKVSDYDEAFF. CDR3 coding DNA: TGTGCCAGCAGTAGAAAAGTGTCCGATTACGATGAAGCTTTCTTT.

Written as DNA, the CDR3 is TGTGCCAGTAGTGGTAGCAGGGCTGGGGCCAACGTCCTGACTTTC. This gives the protein CASSGSRAGANVLTF. The gene calls are TRBV19 and TRBJ2-6, with a tentative D call TRBD1 (5 bases). V was shortened by 5 bases and J by 2 bases, with 10 bases between the two germline ends. The CDR3 sequence is 15 residues long. Germline assignment: CDR1 LNHDA and CDR2 SQIVND (reference sequence).

The chain recombines TRBV28 with TRBJ1-4, with a possible D match to TRBD1 (5 bases). V gave up 2 bases and J gave up 7 bases, with 14 bases separating them. CDR3 length equals 15 residues. Germline CDR1 is MDHEN and CDR2 is SYDVKM. The CDR3 spells CASSLNTGGSEKLFF. Written as DNA, the CDR3 is TGTGCCAGCAGTTTAAACACAGGCGGGAGTGAAAAACTGTTTTTT.

The V call is TRBV6-6, the J call TRBJ2-7; D is possibly TRBD1 or TRBD2 (5 bases each). Per the germline V gene, CDR1 is MNHNY and CDR2 is SVGAGI (reference sequence). The CDR3 is made up of 11 amino acids. V lost 6 bases and J lost 6, with 9 bases in between. DNA for the CDR3: TGTGCCAGCAGATGGGGGACCGAGCAGTACGTC. This gives the protein CASRWGTEQYV.

The chain carries TRBV7-2 and TRBJ1-2, with D tentatively TRBD1 (5 bases). CDR3 length: 12 amino acids. From germline, CDR1 is SGHTA and CDR2 FQGNSA. Between the trimmed V and J ends, which lost 7 bases and 4 bases, there was a span of 10 bases. DNA for the CDR3: TGTGCCAGCACCGGGACTTTCTATGGCTACACCTTC. This translates into CASTGTFYGYTF.

The chain employs TRBV5-8 and TRBJ1-1; a possible D gene is TRBD1 (6 bases). CDR1 is SGHTS, CDR2 YDEGEE, per germline. The CDR3 loop spans 15 amino acids. Trimming pared 6 bases from V and 0 bases from J, leaving 15 bases between. CDR3 DNA sequence: TGTGCCAGCACGCCGCCCGGGACAATGAACACTGAAGCTTTCTTT. This gives the protein CASTPPGTMNTEAFF.

This chain uses TRBV2 with TRBJ1-2; 10 bases agree with TRBD1. The junction had 15 bases not matched to a gene; V was cut back by 6 bases and J by 8 bases. The CDR3 runs 16 residues. Germline assignment: CDR1 SNHLY and CDR2 FYNNEI. CDR3 DNA: TGTGCCAGCAGCAAGGAGGGCACGCGACAGGGGGCCGGCTACACCTTC. The encoded protein is CASSKEGTRQGAGYTF.

The chain couples TRBV28 to TRBJ2-7, with 8 bases matching TRBD2. V gave up 6 bases and J gave up 5 bases; unmatched junction bases: 9. The length of the CDR3 is 14 residues. Looked up from germline, CDR1 is MDHEN and CDR2 is SYDVKM. The chain's CDR3 is CASRGTSSDHEQYF. The CDR3 DNA reads as TGTGCCAGCAGGGGGACTAGTTCCGATCACGAGCAGTACTTC. Filled out from reference TRBV28 and TRBJ2-7, the complete variable domain reads DVKVTQSSRYLVKRTGEKVFLECVQDMDHENMFWYRQDPGLGLRLIYFSYDVKMKEKGDIPEGYSVSREKKERFSLILESASTNQTSMYLCASRGTSSDHEQYFGPGTRLTVT.

This sequence joins TRBV7-2 and TRBJ2-3; D not certain. From germline, CDR1 is SGHTA and CDR2 FQGNSA. The CDR3 runs 12 residues. Trimming stripped 4 bases from V and 4 bases from J, with 6 bases between. The CDR3 protein is CASSSRSDTQYF. The CDR3 DNA reads TGTGCCAGCAGCTCCCGATCAGATACGCAGTATTTT.

This clone was seen ten or more times. This chain joins TRBV19 and TRBJ2-3, with D tentatively TRBD1 (5 bases). CDR3 length: 14 residues. CDR1 and CDR2 from the germline V gene are LNHDA and SQIVND (reference sequence). Trimming took off 4 bases at V and 4 bases at J, with 12 bases between the two ends. In nucleotides, the CDR3 is TGTGCCAGTAGTACTCGGACACGCGCAGATACGCAGTATTTT. Amino acid sequence: CASSTRTRADTQYF.

V is TRBV9 and J is TRBJ1-2, with 7 bases lining up with TRBD1. This CDR3 region has 14 residues. V was pared by 4 bases and J by 8 bases, with 11 bases of the junction left unmatched. Germline V gene lookup returns CDR1 SGDLS and CDR2 YYNGEE. The CDR3 reads CASSSQTGIGGYTF. The CDR3 DNA is TGTGCCAGCAGCAGCCAGACAGGGATCGGAGGCTACACCTTC. The full variable domain, with the rest looked up from reference TRBV9 and TRBJ1-2, is DSGVTQTPKHLITATGQRVTLRCSPRSGDLSVYWYQQSLDQGLQFLIQYYNGEERAKGNILERFSAQQFPDLHSELNLSSLELGDSALYFCASSSQTGIGGYTFGSGTRLTVV.

This clone has just one count. The chain employs TRBV6-6 and TRBJ1-5; D is possibly TRBD1 (6 bases). Trimming pared 7 bases from V and 3 bases from J, leaving 10 bases between. The length of the CDR3 is 13 residues. Germline V gives CDR1 MNHNY, CDR2 SVGAGI (reference sequence). CDR3 coding DNA: TGTGCCAGCACAGGGGTAAACAATCAGCCCCAGCATTTT. This translates into CASTGVNNQPQHF.

The chain uses TRBV18 and TRBJ2-7, with D possibly being TRBD2 (5 bases). Germline lookup yields CDR1 KGHSH and CDR2 LQKENI. CDR3 length equals 13 residues. Trimming took off 0 bases at V and 6 bases at J, with 9 bases between the two ends. CDR3: CASSPPAGGEQYV. As DNA, the CDR3 is TGTGCCAGCTCACCACCTGCGGGCGGCGAGCAGTACGTC.

The rearrangement joins TRBV29-1 to TRBJ2-1; 7 nucleotides match TRBD2. V shed 7 bases and J 0 bases; nucleotides not matched to a gene: 6. Looked up from germline, CDR1 is SQVTM and CDR2 is ANQGSEA. This CDR3 contains 14 residues. The CDR3 DNA reads as TGCAGCGCCTTAGGGAGGGCCTCCTACAATGAGCAGTTCTTC. Protein sequence: CSALGRASYNEQFF.

The chain recombines TRBV5-1 with TRBJ2-3; 10 nucleotides match TRBD1. The V segment lost 4 bases and the J segment 3 bases; nucleotides outside the gene matches: 8. CDR1 and CDR2 (germline): SGHRS, YFSETQ. The CDR3 totals 16 residues. The CDR3 reads CASSKRQGASTDTQYF. DNA for the CDR3: TGCGCCAGCAGCAAAAGACAGGGGGCGAGTACAGATACGCAGTATTTT.